The sequence of this T cell receptor beta chain was determined in a study of OX40 agonist ivuxolimab in advanced cancers. Study-wide background: Previous treatment with anti-PD-1, anti-PD-L1 or anti-CTLA-4 therapy was allowed; less than 45% had received some. General study points: CD4+ and CD8+ T cells in blood underwent clonal expansion by week 6 at 0.1 to 3.0 mg/kg. Partial responders treated at 0.1-3.0 mg/kg exhibited clonal expansion among the lowest measured.

The CDR3 has 16 amino acids. Looked up from germline, CDR1 is SGHKS and CDR2 is YYEKEE (reference sequence). V lost 2 bases and J 2 bases, leaving 17 bases between the germline ends. Sequenced by immunoSEQ multiplex PCR; TCRdb stores in-frame clones only, minus some. The table has approximately 110,000 clones, approximately 90% seen once. This clone was found once. Its antigen is not known. Anyone with autoimmune disease history or systemic immunosuppression was excluded. This sequence joins TRBV5-5 and TRBJ2-7; D gene uncertain. The sequencing used CD4+ or CD8+ T cells sorted from blood, collected in a trial of the OX40 agonist ivuxolimab. The sequence came from an adult with an advanced solid tumor such as melanoma, head and neck, liver or kidney cancer. DNA of the CDR3: TGTGCCAGCAGCTTTGGGGATACTTCCTCCGCCTACGAGCAGTACTTC. Its protein is CASSFGDTSSAYEQYF.